The present entry profiles one T cell receptor beta chain with its context. No cognate antigen has been identified for it. Base quality data are lacking; no much larger clone is found one base away. The germline V gene gives CDR1 as SGHAT and CDR2 as FQNNGV. Taken from cysteine to phenylalanine, the CDR3 has 17 residues. CDR3 DNA is the only sequence kept; it has 51 bases, read in frame from the first base. The junction carries 17 bases between V and J, which are trimmed by 5 bases and 3 bases respectively. This specimen comes from a study of PD-1 blockade in classical Hodgkin lymphoma (dated by TCRdb to 2020 to 2021). With respect to the entire study: Nivolumab dosing was 3 mg/kg intravenously every 2 weeks, continuing until either disease progression or unacceptable toxicity. To define a peripheral blood immune signature of response to PD-1 blockade in classical Hodgkin lymphoma, the study combined TCR beta sequencing with CyTOF. The research as a whole found: Newly diagnosed patients were reported to have lower baseline TCR diversity than healthy donors, and relapsed/refractory patients were reported to have lower baseline TCR diversity still. Only a single clinical trial cohort was studied, and what caused the repertoire differences, possibly disease activity or prior therapy, remained undefined. By C4D1, a significant rise was seen in CD4+ TCR diversity but not in CD8+ TCR diversity (p=0.0027 vs p=0.16), and the rise was most apparent among complete responders (p=0.02). Trial patients achieving complete response had baseline diversity similar to newly diagnosed patients, whereas partial responders and progressors had significantly lower diversity. Lower diversity was seen in patients whose nivolumab began less than 1 year after ASCT, and these patients were left out of later analyses so that immune reconstitution would not confound the results.

The time point tag for this specimen amounts to: cycle 4 day 1 (C4D1), after six to seven weeks of nivolumab. Every trial patient had relapsed following autologous stem cell transplantation, and prior brentuximab vedotin exposure was what differed among cohorts A, B and C. The trial cohort was composed of over 50 patients with relapsed/refractory classical Hodgkin lymphoma, for whom complete response, partial response or progressive disease was recorded as best overall response. Trial patients were treated with single-agent nivolumab in the multi-cohort phase II CheckMate 205 trial. An independent review committee assessed best overall response by applying the 2007 International Working Group response criteria. Trial PBMCs were collected immediately before nivolumab initiation (C1D1) and during therapy at cycle 2 day 1 and cycle 4 day 1. After peripheral blood was drawn into 8 mL Vacutainer Cell Preparation Tubes, PBMCs were isolated by centrifugation and then cryopreserved.

The Qiagen DNeasy kit was used to extract genomic DNA from unsorted PBMCs and from the negatively selected CD4+ and CD8+ fractions. Amplification of TCR beta CDR3 regions was done by immunoSEQ multiplex PCR with primers that anneal to V and J segments. A synthetic immune receptor repertoire was used to minimize amplification bias, and remaining bias was computationally removed after sequencing. The authors' analysis ran thus. Custom Python scripts were used to quantify repertoire diversity as the Shannon entropy index. Unsorted, CD4+ and CD8+ repertoires were analyzed separately, except for combined analyses in which CD4+ and CD8+ sequences were merged in silico. A clone counted as expanded when the clone's frequency after treatment rose at least 2-fold relative to C1D1, and clones undetected at baseline were given a pseudocount of 0.5. Singleton clones were defined as clones with 0 or 1 copy at C1D1, and non-singleton clones were defined as clones with 2 or more copies. Clones expanded in unsorted samples were annotated as CD4+, CD8+ or unknown by matching protein sequences in sorted samples from the same patient. Diversity changes from C1D1 to C4D1 were tested in paired samples using Wilcoxon tests. Entries here come from immuneACCESS through TCRdb and include only in-frame sequences with V and J called. Some clones fail to appear in such tables; in the studies checked, an unresolved V gene covers under half of the shortfall, and the cause of the remainder is unknown. V, J and clone size are taken as reported in that table, and D and trimming were inferred from the DNA itself. Counted in this sample were about 60,000 clones; about 89% of them appeared once. The top ten clonotypes cover approximately 10% of the sample.

The source was peripheral blood mononuclear cells (PBMCs), collected before the fourth cycle of nivolumab. The source of this sequence is a human donor with classical Hodgkin lymphoma. The V and J segments used are TRBV11-2 and TRBJ1-6; 5 matching bases give a weak D call of TRBD1. CDR3 loop: CASSPYPTDYYNSPLHF. The base sequence is TGTGCCAGCAGCCCGTACCCGACAGATTACTATAATTCACCCCTCCACTTT.